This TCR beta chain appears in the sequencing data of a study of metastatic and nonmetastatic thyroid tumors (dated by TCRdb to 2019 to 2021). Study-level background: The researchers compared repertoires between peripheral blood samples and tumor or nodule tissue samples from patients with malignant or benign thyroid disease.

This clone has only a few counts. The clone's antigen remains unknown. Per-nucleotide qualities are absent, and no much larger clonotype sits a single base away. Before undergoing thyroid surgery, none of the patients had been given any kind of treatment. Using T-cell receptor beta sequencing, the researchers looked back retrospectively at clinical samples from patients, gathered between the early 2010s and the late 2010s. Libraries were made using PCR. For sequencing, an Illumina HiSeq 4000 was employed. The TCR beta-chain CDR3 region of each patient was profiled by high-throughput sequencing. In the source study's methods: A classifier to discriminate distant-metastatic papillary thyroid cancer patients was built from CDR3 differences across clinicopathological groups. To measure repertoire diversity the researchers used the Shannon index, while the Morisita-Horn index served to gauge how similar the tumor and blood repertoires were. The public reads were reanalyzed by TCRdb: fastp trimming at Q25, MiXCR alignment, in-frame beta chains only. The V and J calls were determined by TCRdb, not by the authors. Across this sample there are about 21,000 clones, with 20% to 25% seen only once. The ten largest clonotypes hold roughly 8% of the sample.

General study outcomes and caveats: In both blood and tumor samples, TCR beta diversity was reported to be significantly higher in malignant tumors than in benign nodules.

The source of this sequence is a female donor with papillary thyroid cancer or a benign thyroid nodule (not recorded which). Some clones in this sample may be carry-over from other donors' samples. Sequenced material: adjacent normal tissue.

The CDR3 amino acid sequence is: CSVTGGLEQYF. The DNA sequence is TGCAGTGTGACAGGAGGCTTGGAGCAGTACTTC. The chain links TRBV20-1 with TRBJ2-7, with TRBD1 tentatively as D gene (6 bases match). From its cysteine to its phenylalanine, the CDR3 spans 11 amino acids. Of the read, only the CDR3 DNA is kept; its 33 bases are in frame from base 1. From the germline V gene (reference sequence), CDR1 is DFQATT and CDR2 is SNEGSKA. V and J lose 7 bases and 7 bases, and a span of 14 bases separates them.